This T cell receptor (beta chain) stems from a study of OX40 agonist ivuxolimab in advanced cancers. Concerning the study at large: The costimulatory receptor OX40 (CD134) was targeted by ivuxolimab, a fully human IgG2 agonistic monoclonal antibody. Intravenous ivuxolimab was administered to patients every 2 weeks at six dose levels: 0.01, 0.1, 0.3, 1.5, 3 and 10 mg/kg. Patients were allowed to have had prior anti-PD-1, anti-PD-L1 or anti-CTLA-4 therapy, and around 40% of the dose-escalation patients had previously received checkpoint inhibitors. Peripheral TCRbeta sequencing was intended to test whether TCR sequence diversity was altered and clonal T-cell expansion was caused by ivuxolimab. In the dose-escalation cohort, more than 75% of patients were male, and the mean age was approximately 60 years, with a range of about 23 to 85. Of the approximately 54 patients in dose escalation, approximately 20 had hepatocellular carcinoma, approximately 15 had melanoma, 9 had renal cell carcinoma and 9 had head and neck cancer. The paper describes the monotherapy dose-escalation part (N of about 54 patients) of the phase I trial of ivuxolimab. Partial responses occurred in three dose-escalation patients: two with cutaneous melanoma and one with hepatocellular carcinoma. What the study reported, not specific to this receptor: Low levels of normalized T-cell clonal expansion were also seen in some nonresponding patients. Antigen specificity was not determined for the clonally expanded peripheral T cells. At doses of 0.1 to 3.0 mg/kg, clonal expansion of both CD4+ and CD8+ blood T cells was observed from baseline to week 6. Partial responders in the 0.1-3.0 mg/kg groups had among the lowest normalized peripheral clonal expansion, especially among CD8+ T cells. After ivuxolimab, more expanded clones were found on average in CD8+ T cells than in CD4+ T cells.

The trial excluded patients who had a history of autoimmune disease or were on systemic immunosuppression. Peripheral blood for TCR sequencing was collected from all dose cohorts at baseline, on cycle 4 day 1, and on cycle 7 day 1. The samples were drawn from a first-in-human, open-label, multicenter phase I dose-escalation trial of ivuxolimab. The trial enrolled adults with locally advanced or metastatic head and neck squamous cell, hepatocellular, melanoma or renal cell carcinoma. Before TCR sequencing, CD4+ and CD8+ T cells were separately sorted from peripheral blood. From the cysteine up to the phenylalanine, the CDR3 has a length of 15 residues. Solely the CDR3 DNA is kept, with 45 bases framed from the first base. V lost 0 bases and J lost 8 bases; the stretch between them is 13 bases long. The germline V gene sets CDR1 to LGHNA and CDR2 to YSLEER. For sequencing of the TCRbeta CDR3 region, genomic DNA was extracted from the sorted cells. The immunoSEQ Assay was used to sequence the TCRbeta CDR3 regions. TCRdb obtained this table from immuneACCESS and retained in-frame rearrangements with V and J assigned. These tables miss some clones; where compared with another copy, unresolved V genes account for less than half of the shortfall, and the remainder is unexplained. The sample records 48,000 or so clones, 70% to 90% of which are singletons. About 45% of the sample belongs to the ten largest clones.

Note on this clone: Its target antigen remains unknown. Nothing much larger sits one base from this clone, and base qualities are not available.

The clonotype was recovered from an adult with an advanced solid tumor such as melanoma, head and neck, liver or kidney cancer. The receptor chain draws on TRBV4-3 and TRBJ2-2; the D segment could be TRBD2, given 5 matching bases. The material was CD4+ or CD8+ T cells sorted from blood, obtained in a trial of the OX40 agonist ivuxolimab. The CDR3 is CASSQDLLVIGELFF. At the DNA level, the sequence is TGCGCCAGCAGCCAAGACCTACTAGTCATAGGGGAGCTGTTTTTT.